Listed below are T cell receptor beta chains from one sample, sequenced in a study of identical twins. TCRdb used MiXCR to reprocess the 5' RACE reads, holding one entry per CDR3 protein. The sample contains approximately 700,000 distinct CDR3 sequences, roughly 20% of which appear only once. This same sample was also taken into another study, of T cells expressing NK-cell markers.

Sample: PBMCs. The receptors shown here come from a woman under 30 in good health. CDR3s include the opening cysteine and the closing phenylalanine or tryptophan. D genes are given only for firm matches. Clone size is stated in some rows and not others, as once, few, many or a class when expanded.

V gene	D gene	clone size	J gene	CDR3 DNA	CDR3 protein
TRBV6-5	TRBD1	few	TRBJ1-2	TGTGCCAGCAGTTACGGGACAGACCTCTATGGCTACACCTTC	CASSYGTDLYGYTF
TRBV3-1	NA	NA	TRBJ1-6	TGTGCCAGCAGCCAAGGAAGTGTGCCCCTCCACTTT	CASSQGSVPLHF
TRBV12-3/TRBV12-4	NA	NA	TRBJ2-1	TGTGCCAGCAGTCCTATGACGGGGACCTACAATGAGCAGTTCTTC	CASSPMTGTYNEQFF
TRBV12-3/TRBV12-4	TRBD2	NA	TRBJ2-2	TGTGCCAGCAGTTTTAGGCTAGCGGGAGGTACGAACACCGGGGAGCTGTTTTTT	CASSFRLAGGTNTGELFF
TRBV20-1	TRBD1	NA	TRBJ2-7	TGCAGTGCTAGAGAGGCAGGGACAGGGACCTACGAGCAGTACTTC	CSAREAGTGTYEQYF
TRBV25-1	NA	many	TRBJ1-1	TGTGCCAGCAGTGAAAGAGGAGGGGGCACTGAAGCTTTCTTT	CASSERGGGTEAFF
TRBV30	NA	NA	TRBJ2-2	TGTGCCTGGAGTTCATCTGGGGAGCTGTTTTTT	CAWSSSGELFF
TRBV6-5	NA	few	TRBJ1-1	TGTGCCAGCAGGCTTCGAGCCACTGAAGCTTTCTTT	CASRLRATEAFF
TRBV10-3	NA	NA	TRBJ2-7	TGTGCCATCAGTGAGTCCCAGGGGAACGAGCAGTACTTC	CAISESQGNEQYF
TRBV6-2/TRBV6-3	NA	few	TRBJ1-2	TGTGCCAGCAGTTACCGTGACGGGGATGGCTACACCTTC	CASSYRDGDGYTF
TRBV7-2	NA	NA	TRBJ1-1	TGTGCCAGCAGCCTGTATGGCACTGAAGCTTTCTTT	CASSLYGTEAFF
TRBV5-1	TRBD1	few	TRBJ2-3	TGCGCCAGCAGCCGGAACAGGGGCTCAGCGGATACGCAGTATTTT	CASSRNRGSADTQYF
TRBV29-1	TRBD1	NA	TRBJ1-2	TGCAGCGTTGAAGATGGGACAGGGGCTAAAGGCTACACCTTC	CSVEDGTGAKGYTF
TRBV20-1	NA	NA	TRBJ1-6	TGCAGTGCTAGATACGGGGCAGAGTCACCCCTCCACTTT	CSARYGAESPLHF
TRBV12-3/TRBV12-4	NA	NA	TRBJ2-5	TGTGCCAGCAGCCACGCCGGGGGGCGCAAAGAGACCCAGTACTTC	CASSHAGGRKETQYF
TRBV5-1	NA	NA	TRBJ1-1	TGCGCCAGCCGGGGGCAGGTATTGAACACTGAAGCTTTCTTT	CASRGQVLNTEAFF
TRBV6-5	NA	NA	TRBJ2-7	TGTGCCAGCAGTTACCCGGGGGGGACAGTATACTTC	CASSYPGGTVYF
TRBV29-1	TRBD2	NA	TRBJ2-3	TGCAGCGTTGGGACTAGCGGAACTGGCACAGATACGCAGTATTTT	CSVGTSGTGTDTQYF
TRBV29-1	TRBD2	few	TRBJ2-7	TGCAGCGTTGAAGAAGGCGGGGGAGCATACGAGCAGTACTTC	CSVEEGGGAYEQYF
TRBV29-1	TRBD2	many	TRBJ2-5	TGCAGCGTCTTAACTAGCGGGAGTGAAAAAGGGAACCAAGAGACCCAGTACTTC	CSVLTSGSEKGNQETQYF
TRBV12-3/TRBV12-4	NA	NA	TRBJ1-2	TGTGCCAGCAGTTTCCAGGGAACGGGCTACACCTTC	CASSFQGTGYTF
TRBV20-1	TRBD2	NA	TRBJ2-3	TGCAGTGCCCTACTACTAGCGGAGCCCACAGATACGCAGTATTTT	CSALLLAEPTDTQYF
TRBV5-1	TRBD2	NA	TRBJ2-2	TGCGCCAGCAGCTTGCGCGGACTAGCGGGAGCGAGCGGGGAGCTGTTTTTT	CASSLRGLAGASGELFF
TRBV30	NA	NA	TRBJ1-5	TGTGCCTGGAGTCGACAGCAGTATCAGCCCCAGCATTTT	CAWSRQQYQPQHF
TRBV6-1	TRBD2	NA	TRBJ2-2	TGTGCCAGCTTAGGGCTCGGGAGGTCCGGGGAGCTGTTTTTT	CASLGLGRSGELFF
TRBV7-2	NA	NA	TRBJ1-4	TGTGCCAGCAGCAACCCCTTAGGACGGACAACTAATGAAAAACTGTTTTTT	CASSNPLGRTTNEKLFF
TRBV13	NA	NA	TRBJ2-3	TGTGCCAGCCAGTTCTTCCAGGGTAAAGATACGCAGTATTTT	CASQFFQGKDTQYF
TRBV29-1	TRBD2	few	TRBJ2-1	TGCAGCGTTGTGCGCGGGGGGATTAATGAGCAGTTCTTC	CSVVRGGINEQFF
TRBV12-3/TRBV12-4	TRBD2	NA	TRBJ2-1	TGTGCCAGCACCGACCCTCGAGAGCGGGAGGACCACTACAATGAGCAGTTCTTC	CASTDPREREDHYNEQFF